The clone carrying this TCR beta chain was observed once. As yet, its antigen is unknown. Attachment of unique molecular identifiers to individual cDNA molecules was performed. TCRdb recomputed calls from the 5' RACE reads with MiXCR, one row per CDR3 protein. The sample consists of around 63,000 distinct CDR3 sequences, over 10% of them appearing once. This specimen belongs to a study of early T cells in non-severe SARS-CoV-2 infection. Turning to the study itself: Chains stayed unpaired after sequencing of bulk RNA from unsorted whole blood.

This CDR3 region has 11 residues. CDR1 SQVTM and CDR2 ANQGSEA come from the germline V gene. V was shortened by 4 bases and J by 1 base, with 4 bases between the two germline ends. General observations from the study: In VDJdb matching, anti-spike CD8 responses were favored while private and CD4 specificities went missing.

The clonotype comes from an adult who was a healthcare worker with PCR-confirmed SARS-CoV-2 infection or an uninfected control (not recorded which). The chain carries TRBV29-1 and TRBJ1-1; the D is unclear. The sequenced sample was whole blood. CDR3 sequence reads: CSVGQNTEAFF. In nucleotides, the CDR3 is TGCAGCGTTGGCCAGAACACTGAAGCTTTCTTT.